The entry below describes one T cell receptor (beta chain). This record comes from a study of blood T cell repertoires in COVID-19. About the study: Italy, Spain and the United States were the sources of the convalescent and acute COVID-19 samples. Sources were T cells, B-cell-depleted T cells, or PBMCs; the material itself was cDNA or gDNA.

CDR3 length: 13 residues. Trimming removed 5 bases at V and 9 bases at J, with 14 bases between. Per the germline V gene, CDR1 is SEHNR and CDR2 is FQNEAQ (reference sequence). Authors' processing steps: Amplification of reference gene primers was used by the study to estimate nucleated cell counts. The method was immunoSEQ multiplex PCR; TCRdb's version includes in-frame clones alone and lacks a portion of them. That table is the source of V, J and clone size, and D and trimming were worked out from the DNA. The profile shows fewer than 350,000 clones, about four fifths of them singletons. Sequencing input: peripheral blood. The J gene is TRBJ2-4, the V gene TRBV7-9; possible D gene TRBD2, 5 bases. This clonotype was sampled from a woman aged 60-75 years with active or convalescent COVID-19. CDR3 sequence (DNA): TGTGCCAGCAGCATCCTAGCAGTCACCATTCAGTACTTC. It translates to CASSILAVTIQYF.